These 32 T cell receptor beta chains share one sample of origin, sequenced in a study of CD8 T cells in ankylosing spondylitis. Study findings and constraints: For ankylosing spondylitis blood, a TCR beta motif of eight or nine highly homologous variants appeared characteristic.

These receptors' antigens are unknown. TCRdb analysed the 5' RACE reads with MiXCR anew, one entry per CDR3 protein. The data contain about 340,000 distinct CDR3 sequences, under 8.5% of them singletons. Source material: blood, either unsorted or a sorted T cell fraction (not recorded which). Every receptor here comes from a male donor with ankylosing spondylitis.

This clonotype has a count of ten or more. The chain joins TRBV2 to TRBJ2-7, with 9 bases identical to TRBD1. Germline loops: CDR1 SNHLY, CDR2 FYNNEI. J was trimmed by 5 bases and V by 7 bases; bases with no gene match: 3. This CDR3 spans 12 amino acids. The CDR3 protein is CASKTGGNEQYF. Here the CDR3 DNA reads TGTGCCAGCAAGACAGGGGGGAACGAGCAGTACTTC.

The chain links TRBV20-1 to TRBJ2-2; 7 positions match TRBD1. This CDR3 has 14 amino acids. V lost 4 bases and J lost 3; bases outside the gene matches: 5. Germline CDR1 DFQATT, CDR2 SNEGSKA (reference sequence). CDR3 residues: CSATQTGYTGELFF. The CDR3 DNA sequence: TGCAGTGCTACCCAGACAGGGTACACCGGGGAGCTGTTTTTT.

The chain is built from TRBV27 and TRBJ2-7; 8 bases are shared with TRBD1. The germline CDR1 and CDR2 sequences are MNHEY and SMNVEV (reference sequence). The V gene end was trimmed by 8 bases and the J gene end by 5 bases; junction bases not matched to a gene: 8. The CDR3 is 13 amino acids. The CDR3 DNA is TGTGCCAGCGGACAGGGAGAACTTGACGAGCAGTACTTC. Encoded protein: CASGQGELDEQYF.

The V gene is TRBV20-1, the J gene TRBJ1-2, with 9 bases aligning to TRBD1. The CDR3 has 14 residues. The germline gives CDR1 DFQATT, CDR2 SNEGSKA (reference sequence). Germline trimming cut 6 bases from V and 2 bases from J; bases unmatched to any gene: 7. CDR3 protein: CSAVPGQGNYGYTF. The CDR3 DNA is TGCAGTGCAGTCCCGGGACAGGGCAACTATGGCTACACCTTC.

This clonotype was seen a handful of times. V usage is TRBV27 and J usage is TRBJ1-1, with D perhaps matching TRBD1 (6 bases). The CDR3 is 12 amino acids. Germline values: CDR1 MNHEY, CDR2 SMNVEV (reference sequence). Trimming removed 4 bases from V and 8 bases from J, with 11 bases in between. The CDR3 spells CASSSPGTEAFF. For the CDR3, the DNA is TGTGCCAGCAGTTCCCCAGGGACAGAAGCTTTCTTT.

This clonotype was seen a few times. The chain has TRBV20-1 and TRBJ1-5, with a tentative D call TRBD1 (6 bases). The CDR3 runs to 13 residues. Trimming removed 6 bases at V and 6 bases at J, with 15 bases between. Germline CDR1 and CDR2: DFQATT and SNEGSKA (reference sequence). The CDR3 is CSAPQGLGQPQHF. CDR3 DNA sequence: TGCAGTGCACCCCAGGGGCTAGGTCAGCCCCAGCATTTT.

This clonotype was counted a few times. This chain links TRBV7-2 with TRBJ2-2; 9 bases match TRBD1. V trimming: 6 bases; J trimming: 6 bases; junction bases outside the gene matches: 8. Germline assignment: CDR1 SGHTA and CDR2 FQGNSA. The CDR3 is 15 amino acids. The CDR3 protein is CASRPRDRVAGELFF. For the CDR3, the DNA is TGTGCCAGCAGGCCGCGGGACAGGGTAGCCGGGGAGCTGTTTTTT.

This clonotype has just a few counts. The V and J genes are TRBV7-3 and TRBJ2-6; D is unclear. Germline CDR1 is SGHTA and CDR2 is FQGTGA. V dropped 5 bases and J dropped 0 bases, with 8 bases sitting between them. The length of the CDR3 is 15 residues. The CDR3 reads CASSLENSGANVLTF. In DNA form, the CDR3 reads TGTGCCAGCAGCCTCGAAAACTCTGGGGCCAACGTCCTGACTTTC.

V and J are TRBV4-3 and TRBJ2-5, with 10 bases matching TRBD1. Trimming cost V 4 bases and J 4 bases; bases outside gene matches: 6. This CDR3 is 15 amino acids long. Per the germline V gene, CDR1 is LGHNA and CDR2 is YSLEER. The CDR3 DNA reads TGCGCCAGCAGCCTGGGACAGGGGCAGGCAGAGACCCAGTACTTC. Translating gives CASSLGQGQAETQYF.

V and J are TRBV6-4 and TRBJ2-1, with D perhaps assigned TRBD1 or TRBD2 (9 bases each). The CDR3 is 24 residues long. Trimming pared 2 bases from V and 0 bases from J, leaving 35 bases between. Germline V gives CDR1 MRHNA, CDR2 SNTAGT. DNA of the CDR3: TGTGCCAGCAGTGACGAGACAGGGGGTACGGCGGGAGGGCCTTTTCTGGGCTCCTACAATGAGCAGTTCTTC. Amino acid sequence: CASSDETGGTAGGPFLGSYNEQFF.

This clonotype has only a few counts. The chain recombines TRBV24-1 with TRBJ2-7; no definite D call. The CDR3 length is 13 residues. V was shortened by 5 bases and J by 1 base, with 8 bases between the two germline ends. Germline lookup yields CDR1 KGHDR and CDR2 SFDVKD. CDR3 sequence reads: CATSGRRSYEQYF. For the CDR3, the DNA is TGTGCCACCAGTGGCAGGCGATCCTACGAGCAGTACTTC.

This clonotype was counted a few times. The chain recombines TRBV7-8 with TRBJ2-1; TRBD2 is a possible D gene (5 bases). V was cut by 2 bases and J by 8 bases, with 16 bases left in between. The CDR3 is made up of 15 amino acids. From germline, CDR1 is SGHVS and CDR2 FQNEAQ. As DNA, the CDR3 is TGTGCCAGCAGCTTACCGTCGGGGAGTGGATATGAGCAGTTCTTC. This translates into CASSLPSGSGYEQFF. Full variable domain (remainder filled in from reference TRBV7-8 and TRBJ2-1): GAGVSQSPRYKVAKRGQDVALRCDPISGHVSLFWYQQALGQGPEFLTYFQNEAQLDKSGLPSDRFFAERPEGSVSTLKIQRTQQEDSAVYLCASSLPSGSGYEQFFGPGTRLTVL.

The chain recombines TRBV20-1 with TRBJ1-5; D ambiguous. Germline V gives CDR1 DFQATT, CDR2 SNEGSKA (reference sequence). The V gene lost 0 bases and the J gene lost 5 bases, with 11 bases spanning the gap. This CDR3 is built from 14 residues. Here the CDR3 reads CSARDAGPHQPQHF. The CDR3 DNA is TGCAGTGCTAGAGATGCTGGACCCCATCAGCCCCAGCATTTT.

This rearrangement joins TRBV27 to TRBJ1-1; a weak D match, TRBD1 (5 bases). The germline V gene encodes CDR1 MNHEY and CDR2 SMNVEV (reference sequence). V was pared by 7 bases and J by 2 bases, with 14 bases between. The CDR3 length is 14 residues. The CDR3 is CASTSNGGNTEAFF. Written as DNA, the CDR3 is TGTGCCAGCACCTCCAACGGGGGAAACACTGAAGCTTTCTTT.

The table lists this clonotype with a few counts. The chain links TRBV4-3 to TRBJ2-3, with 13 nucleotides matching TRBD2. The CDR3 is 16 residues long. With 0 bases clipped from V and 5 bases from J, the junction kept 2 bases outside the gene matches. Germline CDR1 reads LGHNA; CDR2 reads YSLEER. The DNA of the CDR3 is TGCGCCAGCAGCCAAGATTGGACTAGCGGGAGAGATACGCAGTATTTT. It encodes CASSQDWTSGRDTQYF.

This clonotype occurred a few times. This sequence joins TRBV21-1 and TRBJ1-1; the D segment call TRBD1 is taken from the table without a DNA check. TRBV21-1 is a pseudogene segment. The CDR3 is 9 residues long. DNA for the CDR3: TGTGCCAGCAGCAAATGGGGGGGCTTT. Translation gives CASSKWGGF.

The rearrangement links TRBV5-1 to TRBJ2-3; 7 nucleotides match TRBD1. V was pared by 0 bases and J by 4 bases, with 5 bases of the junction left unmatched. The CDR3 length is 15 residues. Germline V gives CDR1 SGHRS, CDR2 YFSETQ. The CDR3, as DNA: TGCGCCAGCAGCTTGGCGACAGGGCGGCCAGATACGCAGTATTTT. This gives the protein CASSLATGRPDTQYF.

The J gene is TRBJ2-5, the V gene TRBV6-2 or TRBV6-3; 7 nucleotides line up with TRBD1. The CDR3 runs to 15 residues. The germline V gene encodes CDR1 MNHEY and CDR2 SVGEGT. J gave up 7 bases and V 6 bases, and 14 bases lay outside the gene matches. The CDR3 nucleotides read TGTGCCAGCAGCCTACAAACGACAGGGTACGGGACCCAGTACTTC. It translates to CASSLQTTGYGTQYF.

This clonotype was recorded many times. The gene calls are TRBV7-2 and TRBJ2-3, with TRBD2 matching 9 bases. Germline lookup yields CDR1 SGHTA and CDR2 FQGNSA. There are 15 residues in the CDR3. V lost 5 bases to trimming and J lost 1 base; unmatched junction nucleotides: 4. This chain's CDR3 is CASSRSGRGTDTQYF. The CDR3 DNA follows: TGTGCCAGCAGCCGTAGCGGGAGAGGCACAGATACGCAGTATTTT.

This rearrangement joins TRBV7-2 to TRBJ2-1; no clear D. V dropped 2 bases and J dropped 7 bases, with 9 bases sitting between them. CDR1 and CDR2 (germline): SGHTA, FQGNSA. This CDR3 contains 13 residues. The CDR3 reads CASSLPSRNEQFF. The CDR3 DNA follows: TGTGCCAGCAGCTTACCTTCTAGGAATGAGCAGTTCTTC.

The table lists this clonotype with many counts. V is TRBV29-1 and J is TRBJ2-3, with TRBD1 identical over 10 bases. The length of the CDR3 is 13 residues. Germline V gene sequence: CDR1 SQVTM, CDR2 ANQGSEA. Here the CDR3 reads CIFSGTGVGTQYF. The CDR3 DNA sequence: TGCATTTTTTCCGGGACAGGGGTTGGTACGCAGTATTTT.

The rearrangement uses TRBV7-9 and TRBJ2-6, with 9 bases identical to TRBD2. This CDR3 has 15 amino acids. CDR1 and CDR2 (germline): SEHNR, FQNEAQ (reference sequence). The ends lost 6 bases at V and 11 bases at J; junction bases unmatched: 11. The CDR3 here is CASSQDSGSLDVLTF. The CDR3 DNA reads TGTGCCAGCAGTCAGGATAGCGGGAGTTTAGACGTCCTGACTTTC.

The sample holds a few counts of this clonotype. The chain is built from TRBV6-1 and TRBJ2-3; 9 bases fit TRBD1. V shed 6 bases, J shed 4 bases, and the junction held 5 bases outside the gene matches. The CDR3 has 14 amino acids. CDR1 is MNHNS, CDR2 SASEGT, per germline. For the CDR3, the DNA is TGTGCCAGCAGGACGGGACAGGGCGCAGATACGCAGTATTTT. Its translation is CASRTGQGADTQYF.

This clonotype appeared many times. The chain links TRBV5-1 to TRBJ2-2; 7 bases map to TRBD2. The CDR3 runs to 15 residues. The germline gives CDR1 SGHRS, CDR2 YFSETQ. The junction had 9 bases not matched to a gene; V was cut back by 4 bases and J by 6 bases. The CDR3 DNA is TGCGCCAGCAGCATCCGACTAGCCGGAGCCGGGGAGCTGTTTTTT. Protein sequence: CASSIRLAGAGELFF.

This clonotype was observed many times. The chain uses TRBV5-1 and TRBJ2-1; a possible D gene is TRBD2 (5 bases). The V gene's germline CDR1 is SGHRS and CDR2 YFSETQ. The CDR3 runs to 16 residues. Trimming removed 0 bases at V and 0 bases at J, with 10 bases between. CDR3 sequence (DNA): TGCGCCAGCAGCTTGGAAGCGGAGCGCTCCTACAATGAGCAGTTCTTC. Translated: CASSLEAERSYNEQFF.

The chain couples TRBV27 to TRBJ2-1; D could derive from TRBD1 or TRBD2 (5 bases each). Trimming removed 7 bases at V and 5 bases at J, with 12 bases between. Germline V gene data show CDR1 as MNHEY and CDR2 as SMNVEV (reference sequence). The CDR3 is 13 residues long. The CDR3 region has the DNA TGTGCCAGCAAGGGGACGGCAAACAATGAGCAGTTCTTC. Translating gives CASKGTANNEQFF.

This clonotype was counted only a few times. This chain connects TRBV20-1 to TRBJ2-2; 8 bases agree with TRBD2. The germline CDR1 and CDR2 sequences are DFQATT and SNEGSKA (reference sequence). CDR3 length equals 17 residues. The ends lost 0 bases at V and 3 bases at J; junction bases unmatched: 9. DNA of the CDR3: TGCAGTGCTAGAGATCCGGGGGGGGCTCGTGACACCGGGGAGCTGTTTTTT. This translates into CSARDPGGARDTGELFF.

The genes are TRBV28 and TRBJ2-1; TRBD2 agrees at 9 bases. Germline assignment: CDR1 MDHEN and CDR2 SYDVKM. CDR3 size: 15 residues. Trimming at V came to 6 bases and at J to 5 bases, leaving 8 bases not matched to a gene. The CDR3 protein is CASSLRRTSDNEQFF. The CDR3 nucleotides are TGTGCCAGCAGCCTGAGGAGGACTAGCGACAATGAGCAGTTCTTC.

This clonotype was recorded a few times. This chain links TRBV6-1 with TRBJ2-1; 10 bases map to TRBD2. The CDR3 covers 13 residues. CDR1 and CDR2 (germline): MNHNS, SASEGT. With V trimmed by 10 bases and J by 7 bases, 7 bases remained unmatched. CDR3 DNA sequence: TGTGCCATTCGCCGTAGCGGGAGGAATGAGCAGTTCTTC. As protein: CAIRRSGRNEQFF.

The genes are TRBV29-1 and TRBJ1-2; D is ambiguous. The V and J ends lost 6 bases and 8 bases respectively, with 16 bases between them. Germline V gene lookup returns CDR1 SQVTM and CDR2 ANQGSEA. The CDR3 has 12 amino acids. This CDR3 is CSVAVSPGGYTF. CDR3 coding DNA: TGCAGCGTGGCGGTCTCGCCCGGGGGCTACACCTTC.

This clonotype was picked up many times. CDR3 nucleotides: TGCAGCGTTGACCGTAGCGGGAGAAGTAATGAGCAGTTCTTC. It encodes CSVDRSGRSNEQFF. The gene calls are TRBV29-1 and TRBJ2-1, with 9 bases identical to TRBD2. Germline CDR1 reads SQVTM; CDR2 reads ANQGSEA. The CDR3 has 14 residues. Losses at the gene ends were 3 bases for V and 7 bases for J; bases not matched to a gene: 7.

This CDR3 reads CASSFGVGNYGYTF. The CDR3 DNA sequence: TGTGCCAGCAGTTTCGGGGTGGGGAACTATGGCTACACCTTC. This sequence joins TRBV28 and TRBJ1-2; D not resolved. The CDR3 length is 14 residues. V shed 3 bases and J shed 2 bases, with 10 bases lying between them. CDR1 is MDHEN, CDR2 SYDVKM, per germline.